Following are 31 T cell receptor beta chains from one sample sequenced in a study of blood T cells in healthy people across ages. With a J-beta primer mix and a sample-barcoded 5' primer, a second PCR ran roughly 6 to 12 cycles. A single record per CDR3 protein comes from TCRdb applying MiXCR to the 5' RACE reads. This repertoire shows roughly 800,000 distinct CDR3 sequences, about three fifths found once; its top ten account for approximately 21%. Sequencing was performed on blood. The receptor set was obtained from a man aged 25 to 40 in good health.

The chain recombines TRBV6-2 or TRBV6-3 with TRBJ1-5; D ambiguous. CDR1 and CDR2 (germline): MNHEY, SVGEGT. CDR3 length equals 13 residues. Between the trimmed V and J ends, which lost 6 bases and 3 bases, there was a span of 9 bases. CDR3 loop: CASSGRTNQPQHF. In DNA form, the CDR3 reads TGTGCCAGCAGCGGACGGACCAATCAGCCCCAGCATTTT.

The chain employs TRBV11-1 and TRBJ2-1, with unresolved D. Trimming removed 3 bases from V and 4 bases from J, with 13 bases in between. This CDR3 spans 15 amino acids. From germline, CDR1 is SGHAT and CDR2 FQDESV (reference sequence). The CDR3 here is CASSFEGYGYNEQFF. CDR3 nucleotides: TGTGCCAGCAGCTTCGAAGGCTATGGGTACAATGAGCAGTTCTTC.

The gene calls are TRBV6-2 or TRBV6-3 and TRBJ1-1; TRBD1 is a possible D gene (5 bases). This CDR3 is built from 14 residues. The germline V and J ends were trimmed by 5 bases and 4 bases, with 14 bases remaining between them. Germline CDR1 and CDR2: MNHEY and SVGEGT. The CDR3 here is CASSRPGARTEAFF. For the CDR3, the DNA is TGTGCCAGCAGTAGACCCGGGGCGCGCACTGAAGCTTTCTTT.

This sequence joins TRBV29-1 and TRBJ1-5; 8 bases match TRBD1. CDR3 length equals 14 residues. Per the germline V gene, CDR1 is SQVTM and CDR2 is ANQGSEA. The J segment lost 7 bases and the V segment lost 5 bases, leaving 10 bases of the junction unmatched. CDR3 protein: CSVSGQGMRQPQHF. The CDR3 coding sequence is TGCAGCGTTTCCGGACAGGGAATGAGACAGCCCCAGCATTTT.

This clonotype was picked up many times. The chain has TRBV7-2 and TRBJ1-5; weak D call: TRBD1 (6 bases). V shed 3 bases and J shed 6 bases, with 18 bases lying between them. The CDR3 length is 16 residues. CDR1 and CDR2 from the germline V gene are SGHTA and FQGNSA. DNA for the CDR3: TGTGCCAGCAGCTTGTGGGGGCTCGGTGTGAGTCAGCCCCAGCATTTT. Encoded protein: CASSLWGLGVSQPQHF.

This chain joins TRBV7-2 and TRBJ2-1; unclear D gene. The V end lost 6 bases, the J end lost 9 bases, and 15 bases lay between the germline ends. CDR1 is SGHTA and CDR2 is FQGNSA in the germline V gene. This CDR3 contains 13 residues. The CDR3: CASRLLVESEQFF. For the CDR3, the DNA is TGTGCCAGCAGATTATTAGTCGAGAGTGAGCAGTTCTTC.

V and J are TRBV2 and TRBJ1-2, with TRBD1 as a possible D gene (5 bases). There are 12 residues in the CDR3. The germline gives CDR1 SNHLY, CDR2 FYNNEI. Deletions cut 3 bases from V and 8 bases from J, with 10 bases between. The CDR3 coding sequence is TGTGCCAGCAGTGAGGACACTGAAGGCTACACCTTC. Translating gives CASSEDTEGYTF.

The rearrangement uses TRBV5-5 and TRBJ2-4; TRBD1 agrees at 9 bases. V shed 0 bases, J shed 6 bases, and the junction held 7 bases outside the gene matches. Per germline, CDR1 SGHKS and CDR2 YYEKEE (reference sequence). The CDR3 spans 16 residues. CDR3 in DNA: TGTGCCAGCAGCTTGGTTCGGACAGGGGTTGGAAACATTCAGTACTTC. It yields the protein CASSLVRTGVGNIQYF.

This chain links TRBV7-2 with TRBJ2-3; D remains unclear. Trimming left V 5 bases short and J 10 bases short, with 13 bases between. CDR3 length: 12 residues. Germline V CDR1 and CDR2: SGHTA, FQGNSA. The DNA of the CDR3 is TGTGCCAGCAGCGACGGGTTAATTGCGCAGTATTTT. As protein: CASSDGLIAQYF. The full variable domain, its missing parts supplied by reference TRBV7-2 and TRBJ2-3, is GAGVSQSPSNKVTEKGKDVELRCDPISGHTALYWYRQSLGQGLEFLIYFQGNSAPDKSGLPSDRFSAERTGGSVSTLTIQRTQQEDSAVYLCASSDGLIAQYFGPGTRLTVL.

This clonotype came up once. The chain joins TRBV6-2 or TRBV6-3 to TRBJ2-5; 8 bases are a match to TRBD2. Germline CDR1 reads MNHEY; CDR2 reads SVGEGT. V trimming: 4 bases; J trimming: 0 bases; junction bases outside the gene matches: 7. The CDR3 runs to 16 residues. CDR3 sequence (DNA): TGTGCCAGCAGTTCCCGCCAGCGGGGGTACCAAGAGACCCAGTACTTC. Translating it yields CASSSRQRGYQETQYF.

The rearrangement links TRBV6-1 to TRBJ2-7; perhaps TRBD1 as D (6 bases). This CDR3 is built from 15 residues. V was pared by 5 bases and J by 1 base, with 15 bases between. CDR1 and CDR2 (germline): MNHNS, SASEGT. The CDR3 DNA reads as TGTGCCAGCAGTATGCTCCGGGACACTTCCTACGAGCAGTACTTC. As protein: CASSMLRDTSYEQYF.

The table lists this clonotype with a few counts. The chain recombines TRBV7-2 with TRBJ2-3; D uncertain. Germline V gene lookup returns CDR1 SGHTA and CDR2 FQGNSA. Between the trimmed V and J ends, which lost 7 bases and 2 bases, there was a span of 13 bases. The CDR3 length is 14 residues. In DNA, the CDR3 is TGTGCCAGCAAAGGGTCCCTAGTCACAGATACGCAGTATTTT. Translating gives CASKGSLVTDTQYF.

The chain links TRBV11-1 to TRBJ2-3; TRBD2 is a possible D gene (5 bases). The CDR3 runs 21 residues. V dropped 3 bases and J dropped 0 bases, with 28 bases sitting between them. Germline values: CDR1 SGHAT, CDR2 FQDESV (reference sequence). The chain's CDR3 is CASSFPPSLLYDPASTDTQYF. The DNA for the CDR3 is TGTGCCAGCAGCTTCCCCCCTAGCCTTCTGTATGACCCCGCTAGCACAGATACGCAGTATTTT.

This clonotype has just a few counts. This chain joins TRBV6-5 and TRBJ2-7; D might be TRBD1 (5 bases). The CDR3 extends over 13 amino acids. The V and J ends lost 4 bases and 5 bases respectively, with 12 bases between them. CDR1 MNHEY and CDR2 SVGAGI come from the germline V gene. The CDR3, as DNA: TGTGCCAGCAGTTTTCAGGGTAGGGACGAGCAGTACTTC. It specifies CASSFQGRDEQYF.

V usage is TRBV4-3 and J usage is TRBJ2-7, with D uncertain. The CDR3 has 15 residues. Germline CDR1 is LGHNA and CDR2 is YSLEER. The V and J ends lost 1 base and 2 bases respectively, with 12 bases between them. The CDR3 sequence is CASSQAFPETYEQYF. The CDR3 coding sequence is TGCGCCAGCAGCCAAGCTTTTCCGGAGACCTACGAGCAGTACTTC.

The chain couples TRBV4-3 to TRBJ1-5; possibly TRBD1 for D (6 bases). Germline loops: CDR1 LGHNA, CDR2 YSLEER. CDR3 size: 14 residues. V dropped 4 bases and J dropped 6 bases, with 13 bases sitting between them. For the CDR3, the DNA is TGCGCCAGCAGCCCAGGACAGATAGGTCAGCCCCAGCATTTT. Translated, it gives CASSPGQIGQPQHF.

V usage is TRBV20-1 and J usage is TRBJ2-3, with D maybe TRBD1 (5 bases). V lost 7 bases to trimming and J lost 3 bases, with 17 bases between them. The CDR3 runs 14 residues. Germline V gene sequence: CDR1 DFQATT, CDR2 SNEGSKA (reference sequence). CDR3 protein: CSGFRGQRTDTQYF. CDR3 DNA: TGCAGTGGATTCCGTGGACAAAGGACAGATACGCAGTATTTT.

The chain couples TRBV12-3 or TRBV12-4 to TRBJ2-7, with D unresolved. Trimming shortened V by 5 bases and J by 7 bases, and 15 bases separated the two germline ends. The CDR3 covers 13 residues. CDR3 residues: CASSHTTRWEQYF. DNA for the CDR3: TGTGCCAGCAGTCACACGACCCGATGGGAGCAGTACTTC.

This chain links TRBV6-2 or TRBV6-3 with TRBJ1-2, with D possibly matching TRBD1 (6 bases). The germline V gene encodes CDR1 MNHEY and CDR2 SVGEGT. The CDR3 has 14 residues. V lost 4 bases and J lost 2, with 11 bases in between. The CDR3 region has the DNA TGTGCCAGCAGTTGGCCTCAGGGGAACTATGGCTACACCTTC. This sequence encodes CASSWPQGNYGYTF.

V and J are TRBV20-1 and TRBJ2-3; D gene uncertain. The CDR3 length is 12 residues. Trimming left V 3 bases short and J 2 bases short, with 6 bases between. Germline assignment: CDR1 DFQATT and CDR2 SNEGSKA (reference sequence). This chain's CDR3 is CSASTVTDTQYF. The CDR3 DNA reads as TGCAGTGCTAGTACAGTCACAGATACGCAGTATTTT.

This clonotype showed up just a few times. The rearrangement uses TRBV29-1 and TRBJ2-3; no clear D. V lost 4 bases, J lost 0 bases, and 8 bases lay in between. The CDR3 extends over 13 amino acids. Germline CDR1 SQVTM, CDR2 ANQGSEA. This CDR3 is CSVGEASTDTQYF. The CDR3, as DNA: TGCAGCGTTGGAGAGGCTAGCACAGATACGCAGTATTTT.

Here the CDR3 DNA reads TGCAGTGCGCCAAACGGGCGGGGGTCCACAGATACGCAGTATTTT. Translated: CSAPNGRGSTDTQYF. J is TRBJ2-3 and V is TRBV20-1, with 7 positions matching TRBD2. The CDR3 is 15 amino acids. Germline-derived CDR1 and CDR2 are DFQATT and SNEGSKA (reference sequence). V shed 6 bases, J shed 2 bases, and the junction held 11 bases outside the gene matches.

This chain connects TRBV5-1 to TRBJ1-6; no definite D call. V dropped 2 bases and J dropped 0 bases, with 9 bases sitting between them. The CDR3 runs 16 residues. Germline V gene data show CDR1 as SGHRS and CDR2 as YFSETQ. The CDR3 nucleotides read TGCGCCAGCAGCTTCAGAGGGAGCTCCTATAATTCACCCCTCCACTTT. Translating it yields CASSFRGSSYNSPLHF.

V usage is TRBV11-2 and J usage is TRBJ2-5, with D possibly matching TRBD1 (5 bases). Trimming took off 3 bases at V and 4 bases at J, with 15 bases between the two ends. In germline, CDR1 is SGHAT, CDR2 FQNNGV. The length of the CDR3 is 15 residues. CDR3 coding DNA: TGTGCCAGCAGCTTCAACCAGGGATTGGCAGAGACCCAGTACTTC. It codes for CASSFNQGLAETQYF.

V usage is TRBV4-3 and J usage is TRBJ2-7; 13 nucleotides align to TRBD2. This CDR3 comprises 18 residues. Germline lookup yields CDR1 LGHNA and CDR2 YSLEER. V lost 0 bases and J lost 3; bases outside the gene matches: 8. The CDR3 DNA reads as TGCGCCAGCAGCCAAGATTGGACTAGCGGGAGTACTTTCTACGAGCAGTACTTC. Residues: CASSQDWTSGSTFYEQYF.

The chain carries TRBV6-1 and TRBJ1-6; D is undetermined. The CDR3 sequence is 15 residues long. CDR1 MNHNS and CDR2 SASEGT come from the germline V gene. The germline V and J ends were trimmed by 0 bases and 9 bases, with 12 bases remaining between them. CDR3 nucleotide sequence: TGTGCCAGCAGTGAAGCGTCGGTACGGACTTCACCCCTCCACTTT. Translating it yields CASSEASVRTSPLHF.

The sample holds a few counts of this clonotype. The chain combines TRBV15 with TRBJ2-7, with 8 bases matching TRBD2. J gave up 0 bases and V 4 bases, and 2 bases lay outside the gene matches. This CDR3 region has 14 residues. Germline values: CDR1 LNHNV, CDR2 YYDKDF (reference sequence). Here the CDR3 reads CATSTTSDSYEQYF. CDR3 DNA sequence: TGTGCCACCAGCACGACTAGCGACTCCTACGAGCAGTACTTC.

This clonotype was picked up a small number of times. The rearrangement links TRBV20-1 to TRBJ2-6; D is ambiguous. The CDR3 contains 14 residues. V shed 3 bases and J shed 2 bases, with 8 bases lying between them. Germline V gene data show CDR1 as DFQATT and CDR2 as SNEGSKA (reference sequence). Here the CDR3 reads CSASEQAGANVLTF. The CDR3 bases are TGCAGTGCTAGCGAGCAGGCTGGGGCCAACGTCCTGACTTTC.

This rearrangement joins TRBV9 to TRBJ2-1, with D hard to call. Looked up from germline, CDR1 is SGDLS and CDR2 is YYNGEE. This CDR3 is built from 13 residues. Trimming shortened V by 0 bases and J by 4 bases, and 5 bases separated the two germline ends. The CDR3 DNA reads TGTGCCAGCAGCGTAGCGGTGTACAATGAGCAGTTCTTC. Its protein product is CASSVAVYNEQFF.

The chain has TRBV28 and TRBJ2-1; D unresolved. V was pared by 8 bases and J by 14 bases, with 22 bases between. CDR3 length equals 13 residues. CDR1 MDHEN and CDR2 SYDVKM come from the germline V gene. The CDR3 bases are TGTGCCAGCTCACCGCCGGCGTATAGAAGGGAGTTCTTC. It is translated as CASSPPAYRREFF.

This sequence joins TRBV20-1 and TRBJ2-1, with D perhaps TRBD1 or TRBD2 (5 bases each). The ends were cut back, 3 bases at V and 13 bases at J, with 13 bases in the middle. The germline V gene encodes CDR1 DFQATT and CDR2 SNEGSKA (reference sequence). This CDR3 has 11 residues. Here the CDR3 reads CSARGTGTQFF. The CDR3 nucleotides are TGCAGTGCTAGGGGGACGGGAACCCAGTTCTTC.